The sample holds a few counts of the clone carrying this TCR beta chain. This entry is derived from a study of T-cell memory formation after mild COVID-19. Study details: Largely donor-specific TCR clusters were found.

Each CDR3 protein is one row after TCRdb ran MiXCR on the 5' RACE reads. The sample lists fewer than 75,000 distinct CDR3 sequences, about 12% seen once, with 20% to 25% in the top ten. Per the germline V gene, CDR1 is DFQATT and CDR2 is SNEGSKA (reference sequence). V lost 6 bases to trimming and J lost 0 bases, with 12 bases between them. The CDR3 is 14 residues long. This TCR was recovered from a man in his late teens or twenties who had mild COVID-19 (a few samples of this study predate the infection). Cell type and time point are not known. V usage is TRBV20-1 and J usage is TRBJ2-1, with D hard to call. The sample was PBMCs or a T cell subset sorted from them (not recorded which). The CDR3 spells CSALALSSYNEQFF. In nucleotides, the CDR3 is TGCAGTGCCCTGGCGCTGAGCTCCTACAATGAGCAGTTCTTC.